A selection of T cell receptor beta chains follows, all from one sample in a study of blood T cell repertoires in COVID-19. Libraries were prepared by immunoSEQ multiplex PCR; TCRdb keeps only in-frame clonotypes and omits some of them. Seen here are a few hundred thousand clones, 89% observed once, and the top ten hold 3%. Sequenced input: peripheral blood. Receptor source: a woman aged 25 to 39 with COVID-19, enrolled during active disease. The CDR3 runs from the conserved cysteine through the conserved F or W. The order of the fields is V gene, J gene, D gene, clone size, CDR3 protein, CDR3 DNA. A D gene is named only where the DNA matches it firmly. The listing skips clone size in some rows; elsewhere it reads once, few, many or a size class.

>TRBV6-2/TRBV6-3|TRBJ2-1|NA|NA
CASSYLGGERWTHGNEQFF
TGTGCCAGCAGTTACTTAGGCGGCGAGCGGTGGACCCATGGGAATGAGCAGTTCTTC
>TRBV19|TRBJ1-5|NA|few
CASSLRGGQPQHF
TGTGCCAGTAGTCTGAGAGGGGGTCAGCCCCAGCATTTT
>TRBV6-5|TRBJ1-3|TRBD1|few
CASHGTGDRNTIYF
TGTGCCAGCCATGGGACAGGGGATCGAAACACCATATATTTT
>TRBV9|TRBJ1-4|NA|NA
CASSPDGAAATNEKLFF
TGTGCCAGCAGCCCCGACGGAGCAGCTGCAACTAATGAAAAACTGTTTTTT
>TRBV10-1|TRBJ1-1|TRBD1|NA
CASSRQGASEAFF
TGCGCCAGCAGTCGACAGGGGGCTTCTGAAGCTTTCTTT
>TRBV5-4|TRBJ2-5|NA|NA
CASSSTGVGVETQYF
TGTGCCAGCAGCTCGACTGGGGTCGGGGTAGAGACCCAGTACTTC
>TRBV5-1|TRBJ2-1|TRBD2|NA
CASSPSSGGAHEQFF
TGCGCCAGCAGCCCGTCTAGCGGGGGGGCCCACGAGCAGTTCTTC
>TRBV6-5|TRBJ2-7|NA|NA
CASSYSLTGSYEQYF
TGTGCCAGCAGTTATTCCTTAACAGGATCTTACGAGCAGTACTTC
>TRBV4-1|TRBJ1-1|NA|few
CASSLLTGGQGTEAFF
TGCGCCAGCAGCCTCTTAACGGGAGGGCAGGGGACTGAAGCTTTCTTT
>TRBV18|TRBJ1-6|NA|NA
CASSLRTDSPLHF
TGTGCCAGCTCACTGCGGACAGATTCACCCCTCCACTTT
>TRBV5-6|TRBJ1-3|TRBD1|NA
CASRQTGGGNTIYF
TGTGCCAGCAGGCAGACAGGGGGCGGAAACACCATATATTTT
>TRBV10-3|TRBJ2-6|TRBD2|NA
CAIGPTSGGISGANVLTF
TGTGCCATCGGCCCCACTAGCGGGGGGATCTCTGGGGCCAACGTCCTGACTTTC
>TRBV5-6|TRBJ2-7|TRBD2|NA
CASSLTSGGSIYEQYF
TGTGCCAGCAGCTTGACTAGCGGGGGTTCTATCTACGAGCAGTACTTC
>TRBV6-4|TRBJ2-5|NA|NA
CASRPDSYQETQYF
TGTGCCAGCAGACCGGACAGTTACCAAGAGACCCAGTACTTC
>TRBV7-2|TRBJ2-3|TRBD2|NA
CASSLALAGGANTQYF
TGTGCCAGCAGCTTAGCACTAGCGGGGGGCGCCAATACGCAGTATTTT
>TRBV18|TRBJ2-7|TRBD2|NA
CASSPGLAGGRDEQYF
TGTGCCAGCTCACCAGGACTAGCGGGGGGGAGAGACGAGCAGTACTTC
>TRBV6-5|TRBJ2-1|NA|NA
CASSYTRLAEQFF
TGTGCCAGCAGTTATACTAGGTTGGCTGAGCAGTTCTTC
>TRBV5-1|TRBJ1-2|TRBD1|NA
CASTQIGEGAPGYTF
TGCGCCAGCACCCAAATCGGAGAGGGGGCTCCTGGCTACACCTTC
>TRBV24-1|TRBJ2-1|TRBD1|once
CATSDPLRGTGAYNEQFF
TGTGCCACCAGTGATCCTCTCCGCGGGACAGGGGCCTACAATGAGCAGTTCTTC
>TRBV11-2|TRBJ2-3|TRBD2|NA
CASSGLAGGQHTQYF
TGTGCCAGCAGCGGGCTAGCGGGGGGACAGCATACGCAGTATTTT
>TRBV6-5|TRBJ1-1|TRBD1|NA
CASSLTGDTEAFF
TGTGCCAGCAGCCTGACAGGGGACACTGAAGCTTTCTTT
>TRBV6-5|TRBJ1-2|NA|NA
CASSYTANYGYTF
TGTGCCAGCAGTTACACAGCTAACTATGGCTACACCTTC
>TRBV5-6|TRBJ2-3|NA|NA
CASSLTGIGTDTQYF
TGTGCCAGCAGCTTGACAGGGATAGGGACAGATACGCAGTATTTT
>TRBV7-2|TRBJ2-3|TRBD2|NA
CASSLSSGSRRADTQYF
TGTGCCAGCAGCTTAAGTAGCGGGTCCCGCCGGGCAGATACGCAGTATTTT
>TRBV5-1|TRBJ1-5|TRBD1|NA
CASSPGQGRNQPQHF
TGCGCCAGCAGCCCGGGACAGGGACGGAATCAGCCCCAGCATTTT
>TRBV28|TRBJ1-2|NA|NA
CASSTGRAYGYTF
TGTGCCAGCAGTACAGGGCGCGCGTATGGCTACACCTTC
>TRBV7-6|TRBJ2-5|NA|NA
CASSSYLMAGGQETQYF
TGTGCCAGCAGCTCATACTTGATGGCGGGGGGACAGGAGACCCAGTACTTC
>TRBV7-6|TRBJ1-4|NA|NA
CASSSTDSRGEKLFF
TGTGCCAGCAGCTCTACAGACTCCAGGGGTGAAAAACTGTTTTTT
>TRBV18|TRBJ2-3|NA|NA
CASSPGRYTDTQYF
TGTGCCAGCTCACCGGGGAGATACACAGATACGCAGTATTTT
>TRBV6-5|TRBJ2-7|NA|NA
CASSYGLASEQYF
TGTGCCAGCAGTTACGGTTTGGCATCGGAGCAGTACTTC
>TRBV25-1|TRBJ2-3|TRBD1|NA
CASSEYKGQGAGDTQYF
TGTGCCAGCAGTGAATATAAGGGACAGGGGGCCGGAGATACGCAGTATTTT
>TRBV3-1/TRBV3-2|TRBJ2-1|TRBD2|NA
CASSQSGLAGRNEQFF
TGTGCCAGCAGCCAATCTGGACTAGCGGGGAGGAATGAGCAGTTCTTC
>TRBV7-9|TRBJ2-5|TRBD2|NA
CASSSSNSGSQETQYF
TGTGCCAGCAGCTCCAGTAATAGCGGGTCCCAAGAGACCCAGTACTTC
>TRBV10-2|TRBJ2-2|TRBD2|NA
CASSGTSGGWELFF
TGCGCCAGCAGTGGGACTAGCGGGGGCTGGGAGCTGTTTTTT
>TRBV6-5|TRBJ2-3|NA|NA
CATSSGVTDTQYF
TGTGCCACCTCAAGCGGCGTCACAGATACGCAGTATTTT
>TRBV19|TRBJ1-1|TRBD1|NA
CASSPGTGGTEAFF
TGTGCCAGTAGTCCGGGGACAGGGGGCACTGAAGCTTTCTTT
>TRBV7-2|TRBJ1-6|NA|NA
CASSLASSGMGSPLHF
TGTGCCAGCAGCTTAGCGTCCTCGGGGATGGGGTCACCCCTCCACTTT
>TRBV5-1|TRBJ1-1|NA|NA
CASSFGGRGEAFF
TGCGCCAGCAGCTTTGGGGGCAGGGGTGAAGCTTTCTTT
>TRBV5-6|TRBJ2-7|TRBD1|NA
CASSLLTGTGEIYEQYF
TGTGCCAGCAGTTTACTAACCGGGACAGGGGAAATCTACGAGCAGTACTTC
>TRBV15|TRBJ1-4|NA|NA
CATSRESDRLNEKLFF
TGTGCCACCAGCAGAGAAAGTGACAGGCTTAATGAAAAACTGTTTTTT
>TRBV27|TRBJ2-1|TRBD2|NA
CASSQQGTSGRSSYNEQFF
TGTGCCAGCAGTCAACAGGGCACTAGCGGGAGGTCTTCCTACAATGAGCAGTTCTTC
>TRBV11-2|TRBJ2-7|TRBD1|NA
CASSQWDSYEQYF
TGTGCCAGCAGCCAATGGGACAGCTACGAGCAGTACTTC
>TRBV10-2|TRBJ1-2|TRBD1|NA
CASSTGTEYGYTF
TGCGCCAGCTCGACCGGGACAGAATATGGCTACACCTTC